These 16 T cell receptor beta chains were all obtained from the same sample, sequenced in a study of blood T cells in healthy people across ages. A second PCR, run for about 7 to 11 cycles, used a sample-barcoded 5' primer plus a J-beta primer mix. A single record per CDR3 protein comes from TCRdb applying MiXCR to the 5' RACE reads. The table shows approximately 1,700,000 distinct CDR3 sequences, with around 40% occurring only once. Sequencing input: blood. Receptors originate from a human donor in good health.

The chain joins TRBV20-1 to TRBJ1-1; D remains ambiguous. Per the germline V gene, CDR1 is DFQATT and CDR2 is SNEGSKA (reference sequence). This CDR3 is built from 16 residues. V was pared by 0 bases and J by 5 bases, with 19 bases between. This CDR3 is CSARDPLFGSWTEAFF. The CDR3 DNA sequence: TGCAGTGCTAGAGATCCCCTATTCGGGTCGTGGACTGAAGCTTTCTTT.

The gene calls are TRBV20-1 and TRBJ2-4, with 11 bases aligning to TRBD2. V lost 1 base to trimming and J lost 13 bases; unmatched junction nucleotides: 15. This CDR3 has 16 residues. Germline CDR1 DFQATT, CDR2 SNEGSKA (reference sequence). Here the CDR3 reads CSARGLAGGNHNEQYF. The CDR3 coding sequence is TGCAGTGCTAGAGGGTTAGCGGGGGGGAACCACAATGAGCAGTACTTC.

CDR3 in DNA: TGCGCCAGCAGCTTGGCCATGACAGTCTACAATGAGCAGTTCTTC. Its protein is CASSLAMTVYNEQFF. The rearrangement uses TRBV5-1 and TRBJ2-1; D is possibly TRBD1 (5 bases). Germline loops: CDR1 SGHRS, CDR2 YFSETQ. Trimming shortened V by 0 bases and J by 3 bases, and 10 bases separated the two germline ends. The CDR3 length is 15 residues.

For this clonotype: Its ends do not fully match the called genes, so a read error is possible. The gene calls are TRBV9 and TRBJ2-1; TRBD1 agrees at 9 bases. CDR1 and CDR2 (germline): SGDLS, YYNGEE. The CDR3 sequence is 13 residues long. The CDR3 here is CASGTGMQNEPFF. In nucleotides, the CDR3 is TGTGCCAGCGGGACAGGGATGCAGAATGAGCCGTTCTTC.

This clonotype showed up just a few times. This chain connects TRBV29-1 to TRBJ2-1; the match to TRBD2 covers 11 bases. V lost 6 bases to trimming and J lost 4 bases; unmatched junction nucleotides: 5. The CDR3 runs 14 residues. The V gene's germline CDR1 is SQVTM and CDR2 ANQGSEA. The CDR3 here is CSVTTSGGYNEQFF. CDR3 coding DNA: TGCAGCGTCACAACTAGCGGGGGTTACAATGAGCAGTTCTTC.

This clonotype has just a few counts. V is TRBV9 and J is TRBJ1-1; D remains ambiguous. V lost 4 bases, J lost 1 base, and 14 bases lay in between. The germline gives CDR1 SGDLS, CDR2 YYNGEE. The CDR3 has 15 residues. CDR3: CASSPFEVKNTEAFF. DNA of the CDR3: TGTGCCAGCAGCCCCTTCGAGGTTAAGAACACTGAAGCTTTCTTT.

The genes are TRBV20-1 and TRBJ1-3; tentatively, D is TRBD1 (5 bases). There are 16 residues in the CDR3. Trimming cost V 3 bases and J 15 bases, with 30 bases left between them. CDR1 and CDR2 (germline): DFQATT, SNEGSKA (reference sequence). The CDR3 DNA reads TGCAGTGCTAGCGCAACCCGGGGGTCCATTCGCCGACCCACATATTTT. Amino acids: CSASATRGSIRRPTYF.

This chain connects TRBV7-2 to TRBJ1-2; perhaps TRBD1 as D (5 bases). This CDR3 comprises 15 residues. Trimming pared 0 bases from V and 4 bases from J, leaving 12 bases between. CDR1 is SGHTA and CDR2 is FQGNSA in the germline V gene. The CDR3 region has the DNA TGTGCCAGCAGCTTAGCCGGGCAGGGCCCCTATGGCTACACCTTC. Translated: CASSLAGQGPYGYTF.

This chain links TRBV28 with TRBJ1-1; D is possibly TRBD1 (6 bases). V was pared by 2 bases and J by 2 bases, with 12 bases between. Germline assignment: CDR1 MDHEN and CDR2 SYDVKM. The CDR3 covers 15 residues. CDR3 bases: TGTGCCAGCAGTTTACCCGGGACATTAAACACTGAAGCTTTCTTT. It is translated as CASSLPGTLNTEAFF. The complete variable domain, with remaining parts taken from reference TRBV28 and TRBJ1-1, reads DVKVTQSSRYLVKRTGEKVFLECVQDMDHENMFWYRQDPGLGLRLIYFSYDVKMKEKGDIPEGYSVSREKKERFSLILESASTNQTSMYLCASSLPGTLNTEAFFGQGTRLTVV.

V usage is TRBV20-1 and J usage is TRBJ2-5, with 9 nucleotides matching TRBD2. CDR3 length equals 14 residues. The germline V gene has CDR1 DFQATT and CDR2 SNEGSKA (reference sequence). The V segment lost 2 bases and the J segment 5 bases; nucleotides outside the gene matches: 6. The chain's CDR3 is CSARRGGAFETQYF. The DNA of the CDR3 is TGCAGTGCTAGACGCGGGGGGGCATTTGAGACCCAGTACTTC.

This clonotype was recorded only once. The DNA for the CDR3 is TGTGCCAGCAGTTGGAGGACAGGGGGTTTAGATGAAGCTTTCTTT. Protein sequence: CASSWRTGGLDEAFF. The chain joins TRBV12-3 or TRBV12-4 to TRBJ1-1; 10 bases are a match to TRBD1. The trim removed 4 bases at V and 7 bases at J, leaving 9 bases unmatched. The length of the CDR3 is 15 residues.

V gene TRBV29-1 combines with J gene TRBJ1-2; TRBD1 might be the D (5 bases). Germline CDR1 reads SQVTM; CDR2 reads ANQGSEA. This CDR3 has 14 amino acids. With 6 bases removed from V and 8 bases from J, the gap between germline ends came to 22 bases. The CDR3 here is CSVRPDGLRGGYTF. CDR3 sequence (DNA): TGCAGCGTAAGACCCGACGGACTTAGGGGCGGCTACACCTTC.

This clonotype came up many times. The genes are TRBV4-3 and TRBJ2-3, with 8 bases that match TRBD1. J gave up 0 bases and V 3 bases, and 8 bases lay outside the gene matches. CDR3 size: 17 residues. Germline-derived CDR1 and CDR2 are LGHNA and YSLEER. The DNA for the CDR3 is TGCGCCAGCAGCCATCAGACAGGGGATACTAGCACAGATACGCAGTATTTT. Its protein is CASSHQTGDTSTDTQYF.

This clonotype was seen more than once but under ten times. A junction boundary mismatches the germline segment, possibly from a read error. This chain links TRBV5-1 with TRBJ2-1; no definite D call. CDR3 size: 14 residues. CDR1 is SGHRS and CDR2 is YFSETQ in the germline V gene. This CDR3 is CASSPEYSYNEQFF. The CDR3 nucleotides are TGCGCCAGCAGCCCTGAGTACTCCTATAATGAGCAGTTCTTC.

The rearrangement joins TRBV12-3 or TRBV12-4 to TRBJ2-1, with D perhaps matching TRBD1 (6 bases). The CDR3 consists of 13 residues. The V end was cut by 4 bases, the J end by 7 bases, with 11 bases between. CDR3 loop: CASSSDQGNEQFF. The CDR3 region has the DNA TGTGCCAGCAGTTCGGATCAGGGGAATGAGCAGTTCTTC.

The rearrangement links TRBV28 to TRBJ2-7, with a tentative D call TRBD1 (6 bases). The V gene's germline CDR1 is MDHEN and CDR2 SYDVKM. Trimming stripped 7 bases from V and 2 bases from J, with 18 bases between. The CDR3 length is 15 residues. As DNA, the CDR3 is TGTGCCAGCACTCCTCAGGGGTCTCTTGCCTACGAGCAGTACTTC. Translating it yields CASTPQGSLAYEQYF.